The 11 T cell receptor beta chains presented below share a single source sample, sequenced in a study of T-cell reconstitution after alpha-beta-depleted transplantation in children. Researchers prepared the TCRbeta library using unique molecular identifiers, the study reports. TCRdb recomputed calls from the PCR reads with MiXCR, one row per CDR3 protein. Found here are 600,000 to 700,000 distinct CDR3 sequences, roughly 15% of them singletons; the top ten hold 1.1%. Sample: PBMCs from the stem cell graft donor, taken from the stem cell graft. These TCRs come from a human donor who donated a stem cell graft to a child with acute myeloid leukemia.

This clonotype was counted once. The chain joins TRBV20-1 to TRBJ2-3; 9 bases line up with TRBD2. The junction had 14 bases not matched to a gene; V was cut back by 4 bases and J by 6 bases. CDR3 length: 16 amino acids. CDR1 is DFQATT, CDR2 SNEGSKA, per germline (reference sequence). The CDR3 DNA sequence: TGCAGTGCTAATGATGTGGCGGGGGGGCGGAAGGATACGCAGTATTTT. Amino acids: CSANDVAGGRKDTQYF.

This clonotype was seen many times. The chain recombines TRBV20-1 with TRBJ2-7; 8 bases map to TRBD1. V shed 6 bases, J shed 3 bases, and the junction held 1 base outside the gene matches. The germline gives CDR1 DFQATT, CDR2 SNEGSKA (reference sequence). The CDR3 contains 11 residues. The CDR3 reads CSAGQGYEQYF. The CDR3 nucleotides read TGCAGTGCCGGACAGGGCTACGAGCAGTACTTC.

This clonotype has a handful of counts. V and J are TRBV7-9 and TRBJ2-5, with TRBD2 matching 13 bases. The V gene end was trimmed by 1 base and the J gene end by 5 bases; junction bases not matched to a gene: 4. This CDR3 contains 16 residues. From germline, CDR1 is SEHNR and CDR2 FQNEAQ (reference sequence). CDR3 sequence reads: CASSLGGLAGVETQYF. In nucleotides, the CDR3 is TGTGCCAGCAGCTTAGGAGGACTAGCGGGGGTGGAGACCCAGTACTTC.

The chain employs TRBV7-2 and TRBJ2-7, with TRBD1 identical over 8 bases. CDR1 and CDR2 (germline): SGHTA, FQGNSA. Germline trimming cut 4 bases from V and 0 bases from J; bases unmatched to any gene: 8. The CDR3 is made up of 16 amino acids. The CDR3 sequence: CASSSKGQASSYEQYF. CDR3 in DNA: TGTGCCAGCAGCTCCAAGGGACAGGCTTCCTCCTACGAGCAGTACTTC.

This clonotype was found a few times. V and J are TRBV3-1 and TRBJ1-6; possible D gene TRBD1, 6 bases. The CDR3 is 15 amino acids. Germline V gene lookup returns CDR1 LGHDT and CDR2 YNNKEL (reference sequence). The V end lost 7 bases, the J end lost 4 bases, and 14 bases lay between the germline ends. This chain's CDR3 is CASTGGTFYNSPLHF. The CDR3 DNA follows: TGTGCCAGCACGGGCGGGACATTTTATAATTCACCCCTCCACTTT.

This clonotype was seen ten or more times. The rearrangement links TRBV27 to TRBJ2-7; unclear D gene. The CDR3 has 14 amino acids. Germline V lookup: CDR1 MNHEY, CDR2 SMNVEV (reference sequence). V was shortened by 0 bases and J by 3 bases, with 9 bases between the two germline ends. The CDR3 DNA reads TGTGCCAGCAGTTTATCGATTGGGCACTACGAGCAGTACTTC. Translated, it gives CASSLSIGHYEQYF.

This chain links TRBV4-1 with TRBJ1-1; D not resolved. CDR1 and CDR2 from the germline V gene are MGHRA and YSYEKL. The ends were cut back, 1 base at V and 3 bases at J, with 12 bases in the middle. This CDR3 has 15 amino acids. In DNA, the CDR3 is TGCGCCAGCAGCCAAGGTGAAGGAGTCGACACTGAAGCTTTCTTT. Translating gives CASSQGEGVDTEAFF.

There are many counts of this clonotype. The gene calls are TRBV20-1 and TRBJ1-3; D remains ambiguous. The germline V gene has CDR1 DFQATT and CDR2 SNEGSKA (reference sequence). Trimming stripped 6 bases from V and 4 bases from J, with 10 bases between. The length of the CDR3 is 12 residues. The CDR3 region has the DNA TGCAGTGCCCCTCCCCGGGGAAACACCATATATTTT. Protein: CSAPPRGNTIYF.

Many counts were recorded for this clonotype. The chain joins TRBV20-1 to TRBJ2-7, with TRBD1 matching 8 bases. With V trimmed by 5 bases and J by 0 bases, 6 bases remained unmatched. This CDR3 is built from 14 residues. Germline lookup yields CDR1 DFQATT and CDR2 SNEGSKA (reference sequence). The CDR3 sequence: CSASGGESSYEQYV. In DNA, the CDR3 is TGCAGTGCTTCAGGGGGCGAGAGCTCCTACGAGCAGTACGTC.

The CDR3 DNA follows: TGCGCCAGCGGCCTTGGCCCGGGGGACTACAATGAGCAGTTCTTC. Translated: CASGLGPGDYNEQFF. The chain employs TRBV5-1 and TRBJ2-1; D is perhaps TRBD2 (6 bases). The germline CDR1 and CDR2 sequences are SGHRS and YFSETQ. CDR3 length: 15 amino acids. Trimming removed 7 bases from V and 3 bases from J, with 17 bases in between. The whole variable domain, remainder taken from reference TRBV5-1 and TRBJ2-1, is KAGVTQTPRYLIKTRGQQVTLSCSPISGHRSVSWYQQTPGQGLQFLFEYFSETQRNKGNFPGRFSGRQFSNSRSEMNVSTLELGDSALYLCASGLGPGDYNEQFFGPGTRLTVL.

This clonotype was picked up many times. In nucleotides, the CDR3 is TGTGCCAGCAGCTCTAGCGGGAGATACAATGAGCAGTTCTTC. Residues: CASSSSGRYNEQFF. The rearrangement joins TRBV7-2 to TRBJ2-1; 10 nucleotides line up with TRBD2. Germline CDR1 SGHTA, CDR2 FQGNSA. The CDR3 covers 14 residues. The V segment lost 4 bases and the J segment 4 bases; nucleotides outside the gene matches: 1.